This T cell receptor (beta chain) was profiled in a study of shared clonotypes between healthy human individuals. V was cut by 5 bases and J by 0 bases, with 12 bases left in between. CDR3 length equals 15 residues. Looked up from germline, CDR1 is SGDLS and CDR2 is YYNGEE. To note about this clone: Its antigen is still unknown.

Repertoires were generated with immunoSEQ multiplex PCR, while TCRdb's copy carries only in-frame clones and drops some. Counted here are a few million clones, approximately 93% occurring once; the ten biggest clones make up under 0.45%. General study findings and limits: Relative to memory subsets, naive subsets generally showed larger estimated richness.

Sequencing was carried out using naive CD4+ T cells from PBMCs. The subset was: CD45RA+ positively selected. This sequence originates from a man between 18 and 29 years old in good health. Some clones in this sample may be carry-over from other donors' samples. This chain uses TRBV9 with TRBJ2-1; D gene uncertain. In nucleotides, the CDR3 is TGTGCCAGCAGTTATAAACAAAGCTCCTACAATGAGCAGTTCTTC. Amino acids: CASSYKQSSYNEQFF.